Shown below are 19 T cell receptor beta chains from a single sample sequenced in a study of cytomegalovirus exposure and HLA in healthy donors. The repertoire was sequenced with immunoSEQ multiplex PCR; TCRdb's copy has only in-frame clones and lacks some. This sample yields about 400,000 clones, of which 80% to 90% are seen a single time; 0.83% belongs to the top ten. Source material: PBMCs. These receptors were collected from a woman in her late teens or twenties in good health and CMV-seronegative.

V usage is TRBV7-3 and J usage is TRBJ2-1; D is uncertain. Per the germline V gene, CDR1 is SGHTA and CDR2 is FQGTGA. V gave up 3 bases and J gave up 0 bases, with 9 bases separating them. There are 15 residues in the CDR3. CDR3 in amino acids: CASSFVFSSYNEQFF. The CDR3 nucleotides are TGTGCCAGCAGCTTCGTATTTAGCTCCTACAATGAGCAGTTCTTC.

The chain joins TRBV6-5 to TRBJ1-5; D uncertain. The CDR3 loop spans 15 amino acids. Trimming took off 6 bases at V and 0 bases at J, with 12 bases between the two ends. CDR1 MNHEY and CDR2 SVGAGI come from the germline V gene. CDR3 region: CASREQSYSNQPQHF. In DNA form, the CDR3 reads TGTGCCAGCAGGGAGCAGTCTTATAGCAATCAGCCCCAGCATTTT.

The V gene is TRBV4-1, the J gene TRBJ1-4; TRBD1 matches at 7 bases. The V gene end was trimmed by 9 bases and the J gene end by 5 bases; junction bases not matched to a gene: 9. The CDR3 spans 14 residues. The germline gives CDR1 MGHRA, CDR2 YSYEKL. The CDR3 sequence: CASREGGSNEKLFF. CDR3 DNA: TGCGCCAGTAGAGAAGGGGGCTCCAATGAAAAACTGTTTTTT.

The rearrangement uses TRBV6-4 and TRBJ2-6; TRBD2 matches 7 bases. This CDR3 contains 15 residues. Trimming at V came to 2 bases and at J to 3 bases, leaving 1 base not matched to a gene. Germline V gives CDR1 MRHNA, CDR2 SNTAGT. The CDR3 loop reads CASSDAGVGANVLTF. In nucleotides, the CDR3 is TGTGCCAGCAGTGACGCGGGGGTTGGGGCCAACGTCCTGACTTTC.

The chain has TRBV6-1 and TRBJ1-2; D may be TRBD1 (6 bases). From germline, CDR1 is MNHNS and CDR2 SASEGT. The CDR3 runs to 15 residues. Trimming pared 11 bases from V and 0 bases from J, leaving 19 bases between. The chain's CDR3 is CASQGGGRANYGYTF. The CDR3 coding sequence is TGTGCCTCACAAGGGGGGGGACGCGCTAACTATGGCTACACCTTC.

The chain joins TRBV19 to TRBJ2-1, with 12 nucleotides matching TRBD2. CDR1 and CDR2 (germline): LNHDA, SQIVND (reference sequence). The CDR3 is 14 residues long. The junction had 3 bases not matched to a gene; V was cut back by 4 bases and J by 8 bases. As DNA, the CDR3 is TGTGCCAGTAGTAACCTAGCGGGGGGGTATGAGCAGTTCTTC. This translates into CASSNLAGGYEQFF.

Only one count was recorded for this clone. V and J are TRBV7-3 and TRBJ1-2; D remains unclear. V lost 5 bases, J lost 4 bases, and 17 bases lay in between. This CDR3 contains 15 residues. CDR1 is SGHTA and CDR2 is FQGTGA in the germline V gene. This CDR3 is CASSLPSGEVYGYTF. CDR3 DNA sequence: TGTGCCAGCAGCCTACCCTCGGGAGAAGTCTATGGCTACACCTTC.

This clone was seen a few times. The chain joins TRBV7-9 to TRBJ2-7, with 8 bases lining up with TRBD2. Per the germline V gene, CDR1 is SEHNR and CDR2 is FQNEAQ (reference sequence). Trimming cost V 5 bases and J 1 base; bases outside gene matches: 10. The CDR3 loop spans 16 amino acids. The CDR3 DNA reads TGTGCCAGCAGCCCCCGTTCGGCGGGGGGATCCTACGAGCAGTACTTC. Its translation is CASSPRSAGGSYEQYF.

The DNA for the CDR3 is TGTGCCAGCAGTGATCTTCGGGGTTTAGAGGGCTACACCTTC. Translation gives CASSDLRGLEGYTF. The V call is TRBV2, the J call TRBJ1-2, with unresolved D. V lost 3 bases and J lost 8, with 16 bases in between. CDR1 SNHLY and CDR2 FYNNEI come from the germline V gene. The CDR3 extends over 14 amino acids. Together with reference TRBV2 and TRBJ1-2, the CDR3 gives the full variable domain: EPEVTQTPSHQVTQMGQEVILRCVPISNHLYFYWYRQILGQKVEFLVSFYNNEISEKSEIFDDQFSVERPDGSNFTLKIRSTKLEDSAMYFCASSDLRGLEGYTFGSGTRLTVV.

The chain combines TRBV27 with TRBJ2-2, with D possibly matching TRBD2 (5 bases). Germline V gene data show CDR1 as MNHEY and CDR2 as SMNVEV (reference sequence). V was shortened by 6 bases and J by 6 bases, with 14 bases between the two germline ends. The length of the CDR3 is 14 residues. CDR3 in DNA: TGTGCCAGCAGGGTGAGTCCGAGGGCCGGGGAGCTGTTTTTT. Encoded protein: CASRVSPRAGELFF.

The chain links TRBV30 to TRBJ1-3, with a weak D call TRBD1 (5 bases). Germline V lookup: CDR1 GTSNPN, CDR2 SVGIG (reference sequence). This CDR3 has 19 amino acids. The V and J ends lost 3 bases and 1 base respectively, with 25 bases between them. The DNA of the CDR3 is TGTGCCTGGAGCGCGACAGACCGAATTTATTACATTTCTGGAAACACCATATATTTT. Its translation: CAWSATDRIYYISGNTIYF. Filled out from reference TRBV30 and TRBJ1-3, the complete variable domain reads SQTIHQWPATLVQPVGSPLSLECTVEGTSNPNLYWYRQAAGRGLQLLFYSVGIGQISSEVPQNLSASRPQDRQFILSSKKLLLSDSGFYLCAWSATDRIYYISGNTIYFGEGSWLTVV.

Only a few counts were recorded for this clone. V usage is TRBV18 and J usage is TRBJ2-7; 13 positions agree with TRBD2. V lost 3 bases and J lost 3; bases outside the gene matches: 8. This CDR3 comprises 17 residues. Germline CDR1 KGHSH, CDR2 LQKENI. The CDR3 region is CASSPMGTSGVFYEQYF. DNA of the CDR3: TGTGCCAGCTCACCCATGGGGACTAGCGGGGTCTTCTACGAGCAGTACTTC.

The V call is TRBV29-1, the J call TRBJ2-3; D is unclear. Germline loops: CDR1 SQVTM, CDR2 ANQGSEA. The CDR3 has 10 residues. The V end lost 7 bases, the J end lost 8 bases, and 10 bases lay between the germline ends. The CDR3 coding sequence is TGCAGCGCAGAGGCCGTTACGCAGTATTTT. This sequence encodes CSAEAVTQYF.

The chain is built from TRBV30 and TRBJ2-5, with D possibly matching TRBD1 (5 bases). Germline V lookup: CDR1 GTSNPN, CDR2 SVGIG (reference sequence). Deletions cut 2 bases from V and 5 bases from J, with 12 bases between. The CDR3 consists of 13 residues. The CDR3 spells CAWSRGLGETQYF. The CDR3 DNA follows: TGTGCCTGGAGTAGGGGCCTAGGGGAGACCCAGTACTTC.

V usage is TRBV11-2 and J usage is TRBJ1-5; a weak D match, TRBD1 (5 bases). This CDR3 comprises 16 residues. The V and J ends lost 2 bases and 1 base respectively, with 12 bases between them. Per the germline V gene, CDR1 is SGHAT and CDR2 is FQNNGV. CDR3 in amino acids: CASSLTGLGSNQPQHF. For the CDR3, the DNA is TGTGCCAGCAGCTTAACAGGTCTCGGGAGCAATCAGCCCCAGCATTTT.

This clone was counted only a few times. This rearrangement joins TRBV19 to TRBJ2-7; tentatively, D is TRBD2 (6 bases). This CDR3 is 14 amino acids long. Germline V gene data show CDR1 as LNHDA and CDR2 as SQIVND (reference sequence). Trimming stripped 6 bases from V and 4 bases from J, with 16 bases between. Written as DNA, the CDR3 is TGTGCCAGTAGACGGACGGGACTGAGTTACGAGCAGTACTTC. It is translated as CASRRTGLSYEQYF. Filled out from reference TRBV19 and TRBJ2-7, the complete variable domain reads DGGITQSPKYLFRKEGQNVTLSCEQNLNHDAMYWYRQDPGQGLRLIYYSQIVNDFQKGDIAEGYSVSREKKESFPLTVTSAQKNPTAFYLCASRRTGLSYEQYFGPGTRLTVT.

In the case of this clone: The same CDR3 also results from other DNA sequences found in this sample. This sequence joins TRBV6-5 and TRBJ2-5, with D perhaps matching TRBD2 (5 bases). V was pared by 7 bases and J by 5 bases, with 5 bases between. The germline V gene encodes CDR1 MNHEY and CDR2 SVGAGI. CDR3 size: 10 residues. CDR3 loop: CASTGETQYF. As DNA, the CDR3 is TGTGCCAGCACGGGGGAGACCCAGTACTTC.

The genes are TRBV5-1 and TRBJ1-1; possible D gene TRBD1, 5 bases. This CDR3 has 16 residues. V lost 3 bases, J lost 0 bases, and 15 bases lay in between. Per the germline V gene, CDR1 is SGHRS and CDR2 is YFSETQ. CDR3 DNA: TGCGCCAGCAGCTACGGACAAAACCTCATGAACACTGAAGCTTTCTTT. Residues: CASSYGQNLMNTEAFF.

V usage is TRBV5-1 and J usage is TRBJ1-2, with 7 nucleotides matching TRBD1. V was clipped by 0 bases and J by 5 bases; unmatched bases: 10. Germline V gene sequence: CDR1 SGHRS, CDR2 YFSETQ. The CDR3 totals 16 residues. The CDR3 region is CASSLAGSRGEYGYTF. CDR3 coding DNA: TGCGCCAGCAGCTTGGCCGGAAGCAGGGGGGAATATGGCTACACCTTC.